The source of this T cell receptor beta chain is a study of blood T cell repertoires in COVID-19. This clone appeared a single time. Using immunoSEQ multiplex PCR, the repertoire was profiled, and TCRdb retains in-frame clones only, with some absent. The data hold a few hundred thousand clones, with approximately 80% observed a single time. Per germline, CDR1 MGHDK and CDR2 SYGVNS. This CDR3 is 15 amino acids long. With 3 bases clipped from V and 7 bases from J, the junction kept 11 bases outside the gene matches. V is TRBV25-1 and J is TRBJ2-7; TRBD1 matches 8 bases. The receptor was derived from a woman aged 60-75 years who had recovered from COVID-19. The sequenced material came from PBMCs or T cells enriched from blood (not recorded which). CDR3 nucleotides: TGTGCCAGCAGTGACCGGGACAGGCTTTTCGGGGAGCAGTACTTC. This translates into CASSDRDRLFGEQYF.